Described below is a single T cell receptor (beta chain) sequence and its context. The target antigen is unknown. The record originates from a study of type 1 regulatory T cells. The overall study: This in vitro CD4 product, T-allo10, is enriched for Tr1 cells and alloantigen-specific. Study observations and caveats: Compared with non-Tr1 cells, Tr1 cells showed a narrower TCR repertoire.

TCRdb used MiXCR to reprocess the reads, holding one entry per CDR3 protein. The sample has about 60,000 distinct CDR3 sequences; approximately 60% are singletons. The germline V gene has CDR1 MGHDK and CDR2 SYGVNS. The CDR3 extends over 14 amino acids. V lost 2 bases to trimming and J lost 4 bases, with 11 bases between them. This TCR was recovered from a human donor in good health. The chain carries TRBV25-1 and TRBJ2-5, with D perhaps TRBD1 (5 bases). Specimen: cultured non-Tr1 T cells, either the whole culture or a sorted T cell fraction (not recorded which). The CDR3 bases are TGTGCCAGCAGTGAAACAAGGGGTCGAGAGACCCAGTACTTC. Its protein is CASSETRGRETQYF.